Listed below are T cell receptor beta chains from one sample, sequenced in a study of cytomegalovirus exposure and HLA in healthy donors. Measured with immunoSEQ multiplex PCR; TCRdb has only the in-frame clones, and not every one. The listing records roughly 77,000 clones. The sample comprised PBMCs. All receptors come from a man aged 30 to 45 in good health and CMV-seronegative. Each CDR3 is given with its conserved first and last residue. A D gene is named only where the DNA matches it firmly.

v_call: TRBV9
j_call: TRBJ1-1
d_call: .
cdr3_nt: TGTGCCAGCAGCGTGGAACAGGGGAACACTGAAGCTTTCTTT
cdr3_aa: CASSVEQGNTEAFF

v_call: TRBV6-6
j_call: TRBJ1-5
d_call: .
cdr3_nt: TGTGCCAGCAGTTTAATTAGCAATCAGCCCCAGCATTTT
cdr3_aa: CASSLISNQPQHF

v_call: TRBV5-4
j_call: TRBJ2-3
d_call: TRBD2
cdr3_nt: TGTGCCAGCAGCTTTGGACTAGCGGGCCTAAGCACAGATACGCAGTATTTT
cdr3_aa: CASSFGLAGLSTDTQYF

v_call: TRBV27
j_call: TRBJ1-6
d_call: TRBD1
cdr3_nt: TGTGCCAGCAGCCACGGACAGGCCTATAATTCACCCCTCCACTTT
cdr3_aa: CASSHGQAYNSPLHF

v_call: TRBV29-1
j_call: TRBJ1-1
d_call: TRBD1
cdr3_nt: TGCAGCGCGGGACAGGGGGCCACTGAAGCTTTCTTT
cdr3_aa: CSAGQGATEAFF

v_call: TRBV30
j_call: TRBJ1-4
d_call: .
cdr3_nt: TGTGCCTGGAACAGGGATCCTAATGAAAAACTGTTTTTT
cdr3_aa: CAWNRDPNEKLFF

v_call: TRBV7-6
j_call: TRBJ2-1
d_call: .
cdr3_nt: TGTGCCAGCAGCCTCTGGAGAAATGAGCAGTTCTTC
cdr3_aa: CASSLWRNEQFF

v_call: TRBV4-1
j_call: TRBJ2-4
d_call: TRBD1
cdr3_nt: TGCGCCAGCAGCCAAGATCTCGGACAGGGGGCATGGGTACCCAAAAACATTCAGTACTTC
cdr3_aa: CASSQDLGQGAWVPKNIQYF

v_call: TRBV4-3
j_call: TRBJ1-2
d_call: TRBD1
cdr3_nt: TGCGCCAGCAGCCAAGAGACAGGGAGCTATGGCTACACCTTC
cdr3_aa: CASSQETGSYGYTF

v_call: TRBV6-6
j_call: TRBJ1-2
d_call: .
cdr3_nt: TGTGCCAGCCTCGGGAGCTATGGCTACACCTTC
cdr3_aa: CASLGSYGYTF

v_call: TRBV6-5
j_call: TRBJ2-3
d_call: TRBD2
cdr3_nt: TGTGCCAGTCGGCGGGGGGTTAGCACAGATACGCAGTATTTT
cdr3_aa: CASRRGVSTDTQYF

v_call: TRBV18
j_call: TRBJ2-7
d_call: .
cdr3_nt: TGTGCCAGCTCACCAGGGGGCGAGGTGTCCTACGAGCAGTACTTC
cdr3_aa: CASSPGGEVSYEQYF

v_call: TRBV7-9
j_call: TRBJ2-7
d_call: TRBD2
cdr3_nt: TGTGCCAGCAGCTTAACGGGGGGTCGGTCCTACGAGCAGTACTTC
cdr3_aa: CASSLTGGRSYEQYF

v_call: TRBV19
j_call: TRBJ1-2
d_call: TRBD1
cdr3_nt: TGTGCCAGTACGGTCTCTTTACAGGGGTATGGCTACACCTTC
cdr3_aa: CASTVSLQGYGYTF

v_call: TRBV11-2
j_call: TRBJ1-1
d_call: .
cdr3_nt: TGTGCCAGCAGCGGACGACAGAGAACTGAAGCTTTCTTT
cdr3_aa: CASSGRQRTEAFF

v_call: TRBV18
j_call: TRBJ2-7
d_call: TRBD1
cdr3_nt: TGTGCCAGCTCACCGGGTAGCACAGGGGCGTCCTACGAGCAGTACTTC
cdr3_aa: CASSPGSTGASYEQYF

v_call: TRBV27
j_call: TRBJ1-2
d_call: TRBD1
cdr3_nt: TGTGCCAGCAGTTTATCGTCGTCCGGGACAGGGGAGGGCGGCTACACCTTC
cdr3_aa: CASSLSSSGTGEGGYTF

v_call: TRBV11-3
j_call: TRBJ2-1
d_call: TRBD2
cdr3_nt: TGTGCCAGCAGCTTAGAGCTAGCGGGAGGGCCATCCAATGAGCAGTTCTTC
cdr3_aa: CASSLELAGGPSNEQFF

v_call: TRBV5-5
j_call: TRBJ1-1
d_call: TRBD1
cdr3_nt: TGTGCCAGCAGCCGTTTCGGGACAGTCACTGAAGCTTTCTTT
cdr3_aa: CASSRFGTVTEAFF

v_call: TRBV19
j_call: TRBJ1-2
d_call: TRBD1
cdr3_nt: TGTGCCAGTAGTATAGACGAGACAGGGGCTTATGGCTACACCTTC
cdr3_aa: CASSIDETGAYGYTF

v_call: TRBV6-5
j_call: TRBJ2-7
d_call: TRBD1
cdr3_nt: TGTGCCAGCAGTTACTCAGGACAGGGGGCCTTCTACGAGCAGTACTTC
cdr3_aa: CASSYSGQGAFYEQYF

v_call: TRBV30
j_call: TRBJ1-1
d_call: .
cdr3_nt: TGTGCCTGGAACGGGGGGCTCTTTGAAGCTTTCTTT
cdr3_aa: CAWNGGLFEAFF

v_call: TRBV11-3
j_call: TRBJ2-7
d_call: .
cdr3_nt: TGTGCCAGCAGCCCAAAGGTTTCCGGACTCTACGAGCAGTACTTC
cdr3_aa: CASSPKVSGLYEQYF

v_call: TRBV6-6
j_call: TRBJ1-2
d_call: .
cdr3_nt: TGTGCCAGCAGCTACGGTGGGCGAGCCTATGGCTACACCTTC
cdr3_aa: CASSYGGRAYGYTF

v_call: TRBV9
j_call: TRBJ2-1
d_call: .
cdr3_nt: TGTGCCAGCAGCCCACATCCCCCCGCGGGGTCCCCCTACAATGAGCAGTTCTTC
cdr3_aa: CASSPHPPAGSPYNEQFF

v_call: TRBV6-1
j_call: TRBJ2-3
d_call: TRBD2
cdr3_nt: TGTGCCAGCAGTGAGCGGGGGAGTAGCACAGATACGCAGTATTTT
cdr3_aa: CASSERGSSTDTQYF

v_call: TRBV30
j_call: TRBJ2-3
d_call: .
cdr3_nt: TGTGCCTGGAGACGTTTGGGGGCCCGTTCTAGCACAGATACGCAGTATTTT
cdr3_aa: CAWRRLGARSSTDTQYF

v_call: TRBV18
j_call: TRBJ2-5
d_call: .
cdr3_nt: TGTGCCAGCTCACTACAGGGCCGAGAGACCCAGTACTTC
cdr3_aa: CASSLQGRETQYF

v_call: TRBV7-3
j_call: TRBJ2-6
d_call: TRBD1
cdr3_nt: TGTGCCAGCAGCTTAACCGGGACAGGGTGGGCTGGGGCCAACGTCCTGACTTTC
cdr3_aa: CASSLTGTGWAGANVLTF

v_call: TRBV29-1
j_call: TRBJ1-6
d_call: .
cdr3_nt: TGCAGCGTTGGGGGGGGGCCTGGTTCACCCCTCCACTTT
cdr3_aa: CSVGGGPGSPLHF

v_call: TRBV28
j_call: TRBJ2-7
d_call: TRBD2
cdr3_nt: TGTGCCAGCAGTATTGGGGGGGAGGAGGTCTACGAGCAGTACTTC
cdr3_aa: CASSIGGEEVYEQYF

v_call: TRBV4-3
j_call: TRBJ2-6
d_call: .
cdr3_nt: TGCGCCAGCAGCCAAGAGGGGGCCGGTTTTGGGGCCAACGTCCTGACTTTC
cdr3_aa: CASSQEGAGFGANVLTF

v_call: TRBV5-4
j_call: TRBJ1-2
d_call: .
cdr3_nt: TGTGCCAGCAGCTTGGTCGGGGATGGCTACACCTTC
cdr3_aa: CASSLVGDGYTF

v_call: TRBV5-1
j_call: TRBJ1-1
d_call: TRBD1
cdr3_nt: TGCGCCAGCAGCTTCACCGGGACAGGCACTGAAGCTTTCTTT
cdr3_aa: CASSFTGTGTEAFF